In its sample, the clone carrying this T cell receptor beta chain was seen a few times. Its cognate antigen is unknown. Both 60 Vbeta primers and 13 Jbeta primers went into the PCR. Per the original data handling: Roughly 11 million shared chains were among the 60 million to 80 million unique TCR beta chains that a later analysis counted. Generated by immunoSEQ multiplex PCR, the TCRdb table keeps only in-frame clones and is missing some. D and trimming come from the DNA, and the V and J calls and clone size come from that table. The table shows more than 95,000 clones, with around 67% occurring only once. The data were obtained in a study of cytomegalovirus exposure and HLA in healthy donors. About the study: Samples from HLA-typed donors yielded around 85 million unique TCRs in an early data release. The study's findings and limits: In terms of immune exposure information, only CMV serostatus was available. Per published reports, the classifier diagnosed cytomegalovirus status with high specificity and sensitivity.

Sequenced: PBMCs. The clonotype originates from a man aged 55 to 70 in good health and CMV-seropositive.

CDR3 residues: CASSIDSRGALGQPQHF. CDR3 bases: TGTGCCAGTAGTATAGATAGCAGGGGGGCCCTTGGCCAGCCCCAGCATTTT. This chain connects TRBV19 to TRBJ1-5; 7 nucleotides agree with TRBD1. The CDR3 has 17 amino acids. CDR1 is LNHDA, CDR2 SQIVND, per germline (reference sequence). The V and J ends lost 0 bases and 7 bases, in that order; junction bases with no gene match: 12.